This T cell receptor (beta chain) was recovered during a study of CD8+ T cells in alopecia areata. Regarding the study as a whole: Scalp sequencing also captures normal skin's resident alphabeta T cells.

A word on this clone: The antigen remains undetermined.

Sequencing used cDNA as its template, made by extracting RNA and reverse transcribing it. Libraries were prepared by immunoSEQ multiplex PCR; TCRdb keeps only in-frame clonotypes and omits some of them. The repertoire holds approximately 300,000 clones, 58% seen once, with less than 2% in the top ten. V shed 6 bases and J shed 5 bases, with 13 bases lying between them. The CDR3 covers 13 residues. Per the germline V gene, CDR1 is SGHTA and CDR2 is FQGNSA. Treatment specified: oral pan-JAK inhibitor, 5-10 mg twice daily. The sequenced sample was CD4+ T cells sorted from blood, obtained at week 24, from a patient treated with tofacitinib. The genes are TRBV7-2 and TRBJ1-1; D may be TRBD1 (6 bases). This receptor was identified in a human donor with alopecia areata. CDR3 in amino acids: CASSPGTNTEAFF. CDR3 DNA: TGTGCCAGCAGTCCTGGGACAAATACTGAAGCTTTCTTT.